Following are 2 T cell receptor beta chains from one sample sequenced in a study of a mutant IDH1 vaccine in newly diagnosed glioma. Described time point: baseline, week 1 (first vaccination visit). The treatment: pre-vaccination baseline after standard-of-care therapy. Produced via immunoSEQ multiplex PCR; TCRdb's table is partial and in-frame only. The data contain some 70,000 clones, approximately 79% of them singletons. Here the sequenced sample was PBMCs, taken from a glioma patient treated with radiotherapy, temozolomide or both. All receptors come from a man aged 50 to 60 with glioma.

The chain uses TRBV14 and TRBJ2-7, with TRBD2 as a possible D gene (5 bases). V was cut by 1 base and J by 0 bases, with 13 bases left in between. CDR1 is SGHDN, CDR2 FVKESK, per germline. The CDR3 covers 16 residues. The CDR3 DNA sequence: TGTGCCAGCAGCCAAGGGGTGACGGGGAGCTCCTACGAGCAGTACTTC. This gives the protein CASSQGVTGSSYEQYF.

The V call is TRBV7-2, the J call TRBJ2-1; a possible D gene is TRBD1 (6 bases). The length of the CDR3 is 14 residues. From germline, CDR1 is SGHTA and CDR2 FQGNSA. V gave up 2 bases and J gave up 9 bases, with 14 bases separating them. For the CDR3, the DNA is TGTGCCAGCAGCTTAATACAGGGCCGAAGTGAGCAGTTCTTC. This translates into CASSLIQGRSEQFF.